This entry concerns a single TCR beta chain. The target antigen is unknown. This specimen comes from a study of shared clonotypes between healthy human individuals. The study, taken as a whole, reports: Shared across a few donors were about 4.8% of the naive CD4 clonotypes.

V lost 0 bases, J lost 8 bases, and 21 bases lay in between. The CDR3 contains 17 residues. The germline gives CDR1 LGHNA, CDR2 YSLEER. At a deep level, the assay was run. Every subset had its genomic DNA shared out evenly among several immunoSEQ plates. Sorted subsets were amplified in replicate PCRs using 200 to 250 ng DNA, roughly 30,000 T cell genomes. The assay was immunoSEQ multiplex PCR, and TCRdb's table has in-frame clones only and misses some. The table includes a few million clones, just over 90% detected once. The TCR comes from a man between 18 and 35 years old in good health. Sequenced input: naive CD4+ T cells sorted from blood. Subset reported: CD45RA+ positively selected. The chain joins TRBV4-3 to TRBJ2-3; either TRBD1 or TRBD2 may supply D (7 bases each). DNA of the CDR3: TGCGCCAGCAGCCAAGAGGTCCAGGGGGGGGGAAGAGGTACGCAGTATTTT. As protein: CASSQEVQGGGRGTQYF.